The 29 T cell receptor beta chains below come from one sample, sequenced in a study of PD-1 blockade in classical Hodgkin lymphoma. There was relapse after autologous stem cell transplantation in every patient, and there was variation in brentuximab vedotin exposure. The table came from immunoSEQ multiplex PCR; TCRdb's copy has only in-frame clones and leaves some out. The sample shows over 60,000 clones, 71% of them seen only once. Sequencing used peripheral blood mononuclear cells (PBMCs), obtained before the second cycle of nivolumab. These TCRs come from a human donor with classical Hodgkin lymphoma.

The chain links TRBV29-1 to TRBJ1-1; no definite D call. V was clipped by 7 bases and J by 10 bases, with 16 bases between them. Germline assignment: CDR1 SQVTM and CDR2 ANQGSEA. This CDR3 comprises 11 residues. CDR3 loop: CSASDGLGAFF. CDR3 in DNA: TGCAGCGCCTCGGATGGGCTGGGAGCTTTCTTT.

This clone appeared a few times. This chain connects TRBV5-1 to TRBJ2-5; D is perhaps TRBD2 (6 bases). CDR3 length: 17 residues. Germline CDR1 and CDR2: SGHRS and YFSETQ. Trimming cost V 4 bases and J 4 bases, with 23 bases left between them. The CDR3 protein is CASSRRAESPLIETQYF. CDR3 bases: TGCGCCAGCAGCCGGAGGGCGGAATCCCCTCTAATAGAGACCCAGTACTTC. Complete variable domain (other parts from reference TRBV5-1 and TRBJ2-5): KAGVTQTPRYLIKTRGQQVTLSCSPISGHRSVSWYQQTPGQGLQFLFEYFSETQRNKGNFPGRFSGRQFSNSRSEMNVSTLELGDSALYLCASSRRAESPLIETQYFGPGTRLLVL.

This sequence joins TRBV27 and TRBJ2-1, with 10 bases that match TRBD2. Trimming removed 1 base from V and 9 bases from J; junction bases left unmatched: 15. CDR1 is MNHEY and CDR2 is SMNVEV in the germline V gene (reference sequence). CDR3 length equals 18 residues. CDR3 nucleotides: TGTGCCAGCAGTTTATACCCCCGGGAAGCGGGGGGGCTGGGTGAGCAGTTCTTC. It translates to CASSLYPREAGGLGEQFF.

The chain combines TRBV4-1 with TRBJ1-4, with D hard to call. The CDR3 spans 14 residues. Trimming cost V 0 bases and J 8 bases, with 10 bases left between them. The germline CDR1 and CDR2 sequences are MGHRA and YSYEKL. Here the CDR3 reads CASSQDRWGEKLFF. The CDR3 DNA reads as TGCGCCAGCAGCCAAGATCGTTGGGGAGAAAAACTGTTTTTT.

The rearrangement joins TRBV6-5 to TRBJ2-5, with D tentatively TRBD2 (5 bases). Trimming removed 8 bases at V and 2 bases at J, with 9 bases between. The CDR3 length is 12 residues. Germline CDR1 reads MNHEY; CDR2 reads SVGAGI. The CDR3 DNA is TGTGCCAGCCAACTAGGGCAAGAGACCCAGTACTTC. It is translated as CASQLGQETQYF.

V gene TRBV6-5 combines with J gene TRBJ1-2, with D possibly matching TRBD1 (6 bases). The V end lost 0 bases, the J end lost 6 bases, and 11 bases lay between the germline ends. The CDR3 runs to 14 residues. Germline CDR1 is MNHEY and CDR2 is SVGAGI. This CDR3 is CASSYSWGADGYTF. CDR3 sequence (DNA): TGTGCCAGCAGTTACTCGTGGGGGGCGGATGGCTACACCTTC.

The chain links TRBV9 to TRBJ2-3; D gene ambiguous. Germline loops: CDR1 SGDLS, CDR2 YYNGEE. Trimming pared 0 bases from V and 3 bases from J, leaving 2 bases between. The CDR3 consists of 12 residues. CDR3 sequence: CASSVGTDTQYF. As DNA, the CDR3 is TGTGCCAGCAGCGTAGGTACAGATACGCAGTATTTT.

The CDR3 nucleotides read TGTGCCACCAGCAGAGATCTAGGAGGGTACAATGAGCAGTTCTTC. This encodes CATSRDLGGYNEQFF. The chain uses TRBV15 and TRBJ2-1, with a tentative D call TRBD2 (6 bases). The CDR3 contains 15 residues. Germline V gives CDR1 LNHNV, CDR2 YYDKDF (reference sequence). The V end was cut by 0 bases, the J end by 4 bases, with 10 bases between.

This clone was recorded at least ten times. This chain joins TRBV30 and TRBJ1-4; 7 bases line up with TRBD1. Germline V lookup: CDR1 GTSNPN, CDR2 SVGIG (reference sequence). Trimming cost V 3 bases and J 5 bases; bases outside gene matches: 3. The CDR3 extends over 13 amino acids. As DNA, the CDR3 is TGTGCCTGGAGAGAGACAGGGAATGAAAAACTGTTTTTT. As protein: CAWRETGNEKLFF.

This chain links TRBV2 with TRBJ1-1, with D possibly TRBD1 on 5 matching bases. The CDR3 length is 14 residues. CDR1 and CDR2 from the germline V gene are SNHLY and FYNNEI. Trimming took off 4 bases at V and 4 bases at J, with 13 bases between the two ends. CDR3 in amino acids: CASSAGLRITEAFF. In nucleotides, the CDR3 is TGTGCCAGCAGTGCGGGACTCCGAATCACTGAAGCTTTCTTT.

Here the CDR3 reads CASSLPGTGKGEQYF. The CDR3 nucleotides are TGTGCCAGCAGCTTACCCGGGACAGGGAAGGGGGAGCAGTACTTC. This sequence joins TRBV14 and TRBJ2-7; 9 nucleotides agree with TRBD1. Germline CDR1 reads SGHDN; CDR2 reads FVKESK. V shed 5 bases, J shed 7 bases, and the junction held 12 bases outside the gene matches. This CDR3 has 15 residues. The full variable domain, with the rest looked up from reference TRBV14 and TRBJ2-7, is EAGVTQFPSHSVIEKGQTVTLRCDPISGHDNLYWYRRVMGKEIKFLLHFVKESKQDESGMPNNRFLAERTGGTYSTLKVQPAELEDSGVYFCASSLPGTGKGEQYFGPGTRLTVT.

V is TRBV6-5 and J is TRBJ2-5; 11 bases match TRBD1. J gave up 5 bases and V 5 bases, and 7 bases lay outside the gene matches. This CDR3 region has 15 residues. Germline V lookup: CDR1 MNHEY, CDR2 SVGAGI. The CDR3 loop is CASSTPGQGVETQYF. The DNA for the CDR3 is TGTGCCAGCAGTACGCCGGGACAGGGGGTGGAGACCCAGTACTTC.

The rearrangement joins TRBV7-3 to TRBJ2-2; 7 nucleotides match TRBD1. J gave up 2 bases and V 5 bases, and 5 bases lay outside the gene matches. CDR3 length: 15 residues. Germline assignment: CDR1 SGHTA and CDR2 FQGTGA. The DNA of the CDR3 is TGTGCCAGCAGCCCAGGGACAGCTAACACCGGGGAGCTGTTTTTT. Translating gives CASSPGTANTGELFF.

This clone showed up just a few times. The chain combines TRBV19 with TRBJ1-2; D is unresolved. V lost 3 bases, J lost 6 bases, and 8 bases lay in between. The CDR3 consists of 12 residues. Per the germline V gene, CDR1 is LNHDA and CDR2 is SQIVND (reference sequence). The CDR3, as DNA: TGTGCCAGTAGTATTCTGGAGGATGGCTACACCTTC. This codes for CASSILEDGYTF. The full variable domain, completed using reference TRBV19 and TRBJ1-2, is DGGITQSPKYLFRKEGQNVTLSCEQNLNHDAMYWYRQDPGQGLRLIYYSQIVNDFQKGDIAEGYSVSREKKESFPLTVTSAQKNPTAFYLCASSILEDGYTFGSGTRLTVV.

CDR3 DNA sequence: TGTGCCAGTAGCCTTACGTGGGTCGGGAACACTGAAGCTTTCTTT. It encodes CASSLTWVGNTEAFF. The rearrangement links TRBV19 to TRBJ1-1; the D is unclear. V gave up 6 bases and J gave up 1 base, with 15 bases separating them. The germline V gene has CDR1 LNHDA and CDR2 SQIVND (reference sequence). There are 15 residues in the CDR3.

This clone showed up just once. The CDR3 DNA sequence: TGTGCCAGCAGCGCTTCAGGGGGGCCAATCTATGGCTACACCTTC. Protein: CASSASGGPIYGYTF. V and J are TRBV9 and TRBJ1-2; TRBD1 aligns across 7 bases. The CDR3 extends over 15 amino acids. The trim removed 3 bases at V and 4 bases at J, leaving 9 bases unmatched. Germline CDR1 and CDR2: SGDLS and YYNGEE.

In its sample, this clone was seen a few times. The genes are TRBV5-6 and TRBJ1-5, with D perhaps matching TRBD1 (6 bases). CDR3 length: 13 amino acids. V lost 4 bases to trimming and J lost 6 bases, with 11 bases between them. Germline V gene lookup returns CDR1 SGHDT and CDR2 YYEEEE. The CDR3 DNA follows: TGTGCCAGCAGCCCACAGGGTCTTCAGCCCCAGCATTTT. It is translated as CASSPQGLQPQHF.

This clone is a singleton in its sample. The DNA of the CDR3 is TGTGCCAGCAGCCTAGCCTGGGGCGAGCAGTACTTC. Amino acid sequence: CASSLAWGEQYF. V is TRBV9 and J is TRBJ2-7; the D gene is possibly TRBD2 (5 bases). Germline CDR1 is SGDLS and CDR2 is YYNGEE. Deletions cut 4 bases from V and 6 bases from J, with 11 bases between. This CDR3 is 12 amino acids long.

This clone was detected once. V is TRBV19 and J is TRBJ1-3, with D possibly being TRBD1 (5 bases). CDR3 length: 17 amino acids. Per the germline V gene, CDR1 is LNHDA and CDR2 is SQIVND (reference sequence). V was clipped by 7 bases and J by 0 bases, with 19 bases between them. Written as DNA, the CDR3 is TGTGCCAGTATCCGGGGCGGGAGCCTACACTCTGGAAACACCATATATTTT. This translates into CASIRGGSLHSGNTIYF.

This clone was detected a few times. CDR3 sequence reads: CASSQAPGGNEKLFF. In DNA form, the CDR3 reads TGTGCCAGCAGCCAAGCCCCTGGAGGTAATGAAAAACTGTTTTTT. The rearrangement joins TRBV4-2 to TRBJ1-4; D is unclear. With 1 base removed from V and 4 bases from J, the gap between germline ends came to 10 bases. The CDR3 loop spans 15 amino acids. The V gene's germline CDR1 is LGHNA and CDR2 YNFKEQ.

The V call is TRBV27, the J call TRBJ1-1, with D unresolved. The CDR3 loop spans 11 amino acids. CDR1 is MNHEY, CDR2 SMNVEV, per germline (reference sequence). Trimming pared 2 bases from V and 5 bases from J, leaving 3 bases between. The CDR3 nucleotides read TGTGCCAGCAGTTTAGGTACTGAAGCTTTCTTT. Protein sequence: CASSLGTEAFF.

The chain is built from TRBV5-1 and TRBJ2-1; tentative D call: TRBD2 (6 bases). The CDR3 has 15 amino acids. Germline V lookup: CDR1 SGHRS, CDR2 YFSETQ. The V and J ends lost 1 base and 4 bases respectively, with 12 bases between them. DNA for the CDR3: TGCGCCAGCAGCTTGTCACGGGAGACTTACAATGAGCAGTTCTTC. It codes for CASSLSRETYNEQFF.

CDR3 in amino acids: CASSFMVYEQYF. CDR3 nucleotides: TGTGCCAGCAGCTTTATGGTCTACGAGCAGTACTTC. V gene TRBV7-2 combines with J gene TRBJ2-7; D gene uncertain. Germline V gives CDR1 SGHTA, CDR2 FQGNSA. With 3 bases removed from V and 3 bases from J, the gap between germline ends came to 6 bases. This CDR3 is built from 12 residues.

This clone was observed a few times. The chain uses TRBV6-1 and TRBJ1-3, with TRBD1 as a possible D gene (6 bases). V was cut by 3 bases and J by 0 bases, with 12 bases left in between. CDR3 length: 16 amino acids. From germline, CDR1 is MNHNS and CDR2 SASEGT. This CDR3 reads CASSDPNRVSGNTIYF. Written as DNA, the CDR3 is TGTGCCAGCAGTGATCCCAACAGGGTCTCTGGAAACACCATATATTTT.

V and J are TRBV4-1 and TRBJ1-4, with D uncertain. The length of the CDR3 is 14 residues. CDR1 is MGHRA, CDR2 YSYEKL, per germline. Deletions cut 1 base from V and 3 bases from J, with 6 bases between. The CDR3, as DNA: TGCGCCAGCAGCCAAGTGTTGGCTAATGAAAAACTGTTTTTT. As protein: CASSQVLANEKLFF.

This sequence joins TRBV11-1 and TRBJ2-2; D is uncertain. The germline V gene encodes CDR1 SGHAT and CDR2 FQDESV (reference sequence). V was trimmed by 1 base and J by 5 bases, leaving 11 bases between them. CDR3 length: 15 residues. This CDR3 reads CASSLGTLGTGELFF. The CDR3 coding sequence is TGTGCCAGCAGCTTAGGGACCCTCGGGACCGGGGAGCTGTTTTTT. The variable domain in full, completed from reference TRBV11-1 and TRBJ2-2, reads EAEVAQSPRYKITEKSQAVAFWCDPISGHATLYWYRQILGQGPELLVQFQDESVVDDSQLPKDRFSAERLKGVDSTLKIQPAELGDSAMYLCASSLGTLGTGELFFGEGSRLTVL.

V gene TRBV6-1 combines with J gene TRBJ2-1, with TRBD2 matching over 14 bases. The CDR3 is 15 amino acids. After removal of 6 bases from V and 2 bases from J, the junction contained 0 bases not matched to a gene. CDR1 and CDR2 (germline): MNHNS, SASEGT. The CDR3: CASRGLAGAYNEQFF. In DNA, the CDR3 is TGTGCCAGCAGGGGACTAGCGGGGGCCTACAATGAGCAGTTCTTC.

The J gene is TRBJ2-1, the V gene TRBV7-3; D is perhaps TRBD2 (6 bases). The CDR3 spans 17 residues. Trimming stripped 2 bases from V and 3 bases from J, with 17 bases between. Germline values: CDR1 SGHTA, CDR2 FQGTGA. The CDR3 DNA reads TGTGCCAGCAGCTTATTGACGGGGGTGCGCTTCTACAATGAGCAGTTCTTC. Protein: CASSLLTGVRFYNEQFF.

The V gene is TRBV7-6, the J gene TRBJ2-3; possibly TRBD2 for D (6 bases). V was shortened by 9 bases and J by 3 bases, with 22 bases between the two germline ends. The CDR3 length is 16 residues. Germline CDR1 SGHVS, CDR2 FNYEAQ. CDR3 sequence: CASALGGGAFTDTQYF. The CDR3 nucleotides are TGTGCCAGTGCCCTCGGTGGCGGGGCCTTTACAGATACGCAGTATTTT.